Listed below are T cell receptor beta chains from one sample, sequenced in a study of T cell responses to AZD1222 COVID-19 vaccine. The protocol was immunoSEQ multiplex PCR, while the TCRdb copy is restricted to in-frame clones and leaves out a portion. The sample holds tens of thousands of clones, around nine tenths seen once. The starting material was peripheral blood, obtained 28 days after the second AZD1222 dose. The receptors derive from an adult who received the AZD1222 COVID-19 vaccine. Each CDR3 is given with its conserved first and last residue. The order of the fields is clone size, V gene, J gene, D gene, CDR3 DNA, CDR3 protein. A D gene is named only where the DNA matches it firmly. Size values are once, few and many counts, or a class for expanded clones, and some rows have none.

abundance: NA
v_gene: TRBV6-2/TRBV6-3
j_gene: TRBJ2-7
d_gene: NA
CDR3nt: TGTGCCAGCAGTTACTCGGTCGTGGGAACCCGCACCTACGAGCAGTACTTC
CDR3aa: CASSYSVVGTRTYEQYF

abundance: once
v_gene: TRBV27
j_gene: TRBJ2-6
d_gene: NA
CDR3nt: TGTGCCAGCAGACTAGAGAGCTCTGGGGCCAACGTCCTGACTTTC
CDR3aa: CASRLESSGANVLTF

abundance: NA
v_gene: TRBV29-1
j_gene: TRBJ1-2
d_gene: NA
CDR3nt: TGCAGCGTTGTGACCGAATTCTATGGCTACACCTTC
CDR3aa: CSVVTEFYGYTF

abundance: NA
v_gene: TRBV4-3
j_gene: TRBJ2-2
d_gene: TRBD2
CDR3nt: TGCGCCAGCAGCCGGACTAGCGGGAGAGGTGACACCGGGGAGCTGTTTTTT
CDR3aa: CASSRTSGRGDTGELFF

abundance: NA
v_gene: TRBV7-2
j_gene: TRBJ2-7
d_gene: NA
CDR3nt: TGTGCCAGCAGCTTATCGGGTGGAGGCTTTGGCTACGAGCAGTACTTC
CDR3aa: CASSLSGGGFGYEQYF

abundance: NA
v_gene: TRBV11-2
j_gene: TRBJ2-3
d_gene: TRBD2
CDR3nt: TGTGCCAGCAGCCCCGGGGGGGACCCCTGGTTAGAAACGCAGTATTTT
CDR3aa: CASSPGGDPWLETQYF

abundance: NA
v_gene: TRBV6-1
j_gene: TRBJ1-2
d_gene: TRBD1
CDR3nt: TGTGCCACCCTTGATAACGGGAACAGGGGTGTTAGCTACACCTTC
CDR3aa: CATLDNGNRGVSYTF

abundance: NA
v_gene: TRBV20-1
j_gene: TRBJ1-5
d_gene: NA
CDR3nt: TGCAGTGCTAGTGGTCAGGGCACTCAGCCCCAGCATTTT
CDR3aa: CSASGQGTQPQHF

abundance: NA
v_gene: TRBV7-2
j_gene: TRBJ2-2
d_gene: TRBD2
CDR3nt: TGTGCCAGCAGCTCTTACCTACTAGCGGGAGGGCGGAACGGGGAGCTGTTTTTT
CDR3aa: CASSSYLLAGGRNGELFF

abundance: NA
v_gene: TRBV20-1
j_gene: TRBJ1-1
d_gene: NA
CDR3nt: TGCAGTGCTGTGGGGAACACTGAAGCTTTCTTT
CDR3aa: CSAVGNTEAFF

abundance: NA
v_gene: TRBV18
j_gene: TRBJ1-1
d_gene: NA
CDR3nt: TGTGCCAGCTCACCTCGACAGGATCGGACTGAAGCTTTCTTT
CDR3aa: CASSPRQDRTEAFF

abundance: NA
v_gene: TRBV7-2
j_gene: TRBJ2-2
d_gene: NA
CDR3nt: TGTGCCAGTACTAGATACGTAGCCGGGGAGCTGTTTTTT
CDR3aa: CASTRYVAGELFF

abundance: NA
v_gene: TRBV18
j_gene: TRBJ1-6
d_gene: TRBD1
CDR3nt: TGTGCCAGCTCACTAGGGGACAGTCGAAATAATTCACCCCTCCACTTT
CDR3aa: CASSLGDSRNNSPLHF

abundance: NA
v_gene: TRBV4-2
j_gene: TRBJ2-1
d_gene: NA
CDR3nt: TGTGCCAGCAGCCAAGGGTCCCATGAGCAGTTCTTC
CDR3aa: CASSQGSHEQFF

abundance: NA
v_gene: TRBV29-1
j_gene: TRBJ2-1
d_gene: NA
CDR3nt: TGCAGCGTTGACCGACTCAGCAATGAGCAGTTCTTC
CDR3aa: CSVDRLSNEQFF

abundance: NA
v_gene: TRBV9
j_gene: TRBJ2-7
d_gene: NA
CDR3nt: TGTGCCAGCAGCGGCAGGGGACCAAGGGACGAGCAGTACTTC
CDR3aa: CASSGRGPRDEQYF

abundance: once
v_gene: TRBV19
j_gene: TRBJ1-2
d_gene: TRBD1
CDR3nt: TGTGCCAGTAGTCCCGGGACAGGGGACTTTGGCTACACCTTC
CDR3aa: CASSPGTGDFGYTF

abundance: NA
v_gene: TRBV13
j_gene: TRBJ1-1
d_gene: NA
CDR3nt: TGTGCCAGCAGCTTAGCCAGGGGTTTCCCTATGAACACTGAAGCTTTCTTT
CDR3aa: CASSLARGFPMNTEAFF

abundance: NA
v_gene: TRBV19
j_gene: TRBJ1-6
d_gene: TRBD1
CDR3nt: TGTGCCAGTACTCGGGACAGGGAGGAACCCCTCCACTTT
CDR3aa: CASTRDREEPLHF

abundance: NA
v_gene: TRBV4-1
j_gene: TRBJ1-2
d_gene: NA
CDR3nt: TGCGCCAGCAGCCAAGATCTAGGGAACTATGGCTACACCTTC
CDR3aa: CASSQDLGNYGYTF

abundance: NA
v_gene: TRBV19
j_gene: TRBJ2-7
d_gene: NA
CDR3nt: TGTGCCAGTAAAAGTGGATACGAGCAGTACTTC
CDR3aa: CASKSGYEQYF

abundance: NA
v_gene: TRBV5-1
j_gene: TRBJ2-1
d_gene: NA
CDR3nt: TGCGCCAGCAGCCCCGGGACCTACAATGAGCAGTTCTTC
CDR3aa: CASSPGTYNEQFF

abundance: NA
v_gene: TRBV10-3
j_gene: TRBJ1-2
d_gene: NA
CDR3nt: TGTGCCATCAGTGAGTCGGGCATCACTGGCTACACCTTC
CDR3aa: CAISESGITGYTF

abundance: NA
v_gene: TRBV5-5
j_gene: TRBJ1-2
d_gene: NA
CDR3nt: TGTGCCAGCACCCCGACCGGGGAAGAGAACTATGGCTACACCTTC
CDR3aa: CASTPTGEENYGYTF

abundance: NA
v_gene: TRBV18
j_gene: TRBJ1-1
d_gene: NA
CDR3nt: TGTGCCAGCTCACGGCAGACAGATACGAACACTGAAGCTTTCTTT
CDR3aa: CASSRQTDTNTEAFF

abundance: NA
v_gene: TRBV19
j_gene: TRBJ1-1
d_gene: NA
CDR3nt: TGTGCCAGTAAAAGGTCGGGGCTGAACACTGAAGCTTTCTTT
CDR3aa: CASKRSGLNTEAFF

abundance: many
v_gene: TRBV4-3
j_gene: TRBJ2-6
d_gene: TRBD2
CDR3nt: TGCGCCAGCAGCCACGATCTAGCGGAGGGGGCCAACGTCCTGACTTTC
CDR3aa: CASSHDLAEGANVLTF

abundance: NA
v_gene: TRBV2
j_gene: TRBJ2-1
d_gene: NA
CDR3nt: TGTGCCAGCAGTGAGGACAGGGGGGCAAGCGGGAGGTCCTACAATGAGCAGTTCTTC
CDR3aa: CASSEDRGASGRSYNEQFF

abundance: NA
v_gene: TRBV7-2
j_gene: TRBJ2-2
d_gene: TRBD2
CDR3nt: TGTGCCAGCAGCTTAGCGGGGGGGGCCGGGGAGCTGTTTTTT
CDR3aa: CASSLAGGAGELFF

abundance: NA
v_gene: TRBV11-2
j_gene: TRBJ1-2
d_gene: NA
CDR3nt: TGTGCCAGCACCTCCGTGAGACAAGCTAACTATGGCTACACCTTC
CDR3aa: CASTSVRQANYGYTF

abundance: NA
v_gene: TRBV6-1
j_gene: TRBJ2-1
d_gene: NA
CDR3nt: TGTGCCAGCAGTGAGTCTGACAATGAGCAGTTCTTC
CDR3aa: CASSESDNEQFF

abundance: NA
v_gene: TRBV13
j_gene: TRBJ1-2
d_gene: TRBD1
CDR3nt: TGTGCCAGCAGTATCGGGACAGGCGACTATGGCTACACCTTC
CDR3aa: CASSIGTGDYGYTF

abundance: NA
v_gene: TRBV24-1
j_gene: TRBJ2-6
d_gene: NA
CDR3nt: TGTGCCACCAGTGCGAGCTCCTCTGGGGCCAACGTCCTGACTTTC
CDR3aa: CATSASSSGANVLTF

abundance: NA
v_gene: TRBV6-2/TRBV6-3
j_gene: TRBJ1-1
d_gene: NA
CDR3nt: TGTGCCAGCAGTTACTCAGGGACCGGAAGCACTGAAGCTTTCTTT
CDR3aa: CASSYSGTGSTEAFF

abundance: few
v_gene: TRBV7-2
j_gene: TRBJ1-2
d_gene: NA
CDR3nt: TGTGCCAGCAGCTTAGGTCGGTCTTATGGCTACACCTTC
CDR3aa: CASSLGRSYGYTF

abundance: NA
v_gene: TRBV27
j_gene: TRBJ2-3
d_gene: NA
CDR3nt: TGTGCCAGCAGTTTCGCAGGAGGTGGCTCAGATACGCAGTATTTT
CDR3aa: CASSFAGGGSDTQYF

abundance: NA
v_gene: TRBV6-2/TRBV6-3
j_gene: TRBJ1-2
d_gene: NA
CDR3nt: TGTGCCAGCAGTTATGTACTGGAAACGTATGGCTACACCTTC
CDR3aa: CASSYVLETYGYTF

abundance: NA
v_gene: TRBV27
j_gene: TRBJ1-2
d_gene: TRBD1
CDR3nt: TGTGCCAGCAGTTCCCGGGACAGGGGGGCCCCAATGGCAGGCTACACCTTC
CDR3aa: CASSSRDRGAPMAGYTF

abundance: NA
v_gene: TRBV29-1
j_gene: TRBJ1-1
d_gene: NA
CDR3nt: TGCAGCGCTTTCCGGGGGAGCACTGAAGCTTTCTTT
CDR3aa: CSAFRGSTEAFF

abundance: NA
v_gene: TRBV19
j_gene: TRBJ2-7
d_gene: NA
CDR3nt: TGTGCCAGTACCGGCGATACCCGGACCTACGAGCAGTACTTC
CDR3aa: CASTGDTRTYEQYF

abundance: NA
v_gene: TRBV19
j_gene: TRBJ1-2
d_gene: NA
CDR3nt: TGTGCCAGTGAGGTGGCGGGGGGCTTGTTGAATGGCTACACCTTC
CDR3aa: CASEVAGGLLNGYTF

abundance: NA
v_gene: TRBV7-3
j_gene: TRBJ2-5
d_gene: TRBD1
CDR3nt: TGTGCCAGCAGCGCCTCCCCCCTCGGACAGGGGCAAGAGACCCAGTACTTC
CDR3aa: CASSASPLGQGQETQYF

abundance: NA
v_gene: TRBV3-1/TRBV3-2
j_gene: TRBJ2-3
d_gene: NA
CDR3nt: TGTGCCAGCAGCTGGAACCAAGATACGCAGTATTTT
CDR3aa: CASSWNQDTQYF

abundance: once
v_gene: TRBV6-5
j_gene: TRBJ2-2
d_gene: TRBD2
CDR3nt: TGTGCCAGCAGACTAGCGGGATTGAACACCGGGGAGCTGTTTTTT
CDR3aa: CASRLAGLNTGELFF

abundance: NA
v_gene: TRBV11-2
j_gene: TRBJ2-1
d_gene: NA
CDR3nt: TGTGCCAGCAGTCTGACTTGGAGCTCCTACAATGAGCAGTTCTTC
CDR3aa: CASSLTWSSYNEQFF

abundance: few
v_gene: TRBV10-3
j_gene: TRBJ2-7
d_gene: NA
CDR3nt: TGTGCCATCAGTGAGTCGAGACTGCACGAGCAGTACTTC
CDR3aa: CAISESRLHEQYF

abundance: once
v_gene: TRBV28
j_gene: TRBJ2-5
d_gene: TRBD1
CDR3nt: TGTGCCAGCAGTCCCCCGGACAGGGGAGGGGAGACCCAGTACTTC
CDR3aa: CASSPPDRGGETQYF

abundance: NA
v_gene: TRBV5-6
j_gene: TRBJ1-2
d_gene: NA
CDR3nt: TGTGCCAGCAGGCGACAGCGGGATGGCTACACCTTC
CDR3aa: CASRRQRDGYTF